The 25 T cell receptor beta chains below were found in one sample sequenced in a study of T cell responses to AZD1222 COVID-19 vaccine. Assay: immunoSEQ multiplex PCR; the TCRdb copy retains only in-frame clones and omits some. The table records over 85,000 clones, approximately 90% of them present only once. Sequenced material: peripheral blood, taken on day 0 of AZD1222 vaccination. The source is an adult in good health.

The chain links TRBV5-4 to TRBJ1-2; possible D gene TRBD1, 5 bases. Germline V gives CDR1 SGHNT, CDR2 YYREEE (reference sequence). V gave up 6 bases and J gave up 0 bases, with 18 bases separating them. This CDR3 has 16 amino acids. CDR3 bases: TGTGCCAGCAACGCCCTTGGGGGTACAGCTAACTATGGCTACACCTTC. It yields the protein CASNALGGTANYGYTF.

The CDR3 sequence is CASRGDILPAYGYTF. The CDR3 DNA follows: TGTGCCAGCAGGGGGGACATCCTTCCAGCCTATGGCTACACCTTC. The gene calls are TRBV7-8 and TRBJ1-2, with D possibly being TRBD1 (6 bases). The CDR3 runs to 15 residues. CDR1 and CDR2 from the germline V gene are SGHVS and FQNEAQ. V lost 6 bases to trimming and J lost 4 bases, with 18 bases between them.

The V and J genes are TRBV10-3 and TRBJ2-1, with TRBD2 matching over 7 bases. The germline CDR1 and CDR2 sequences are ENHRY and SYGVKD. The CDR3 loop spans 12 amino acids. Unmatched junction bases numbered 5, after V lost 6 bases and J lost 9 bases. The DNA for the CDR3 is TGTGCCATCAGAGAACTAGCGAGTGAGCAGTTCTTC. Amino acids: CAIRELASEQFF.

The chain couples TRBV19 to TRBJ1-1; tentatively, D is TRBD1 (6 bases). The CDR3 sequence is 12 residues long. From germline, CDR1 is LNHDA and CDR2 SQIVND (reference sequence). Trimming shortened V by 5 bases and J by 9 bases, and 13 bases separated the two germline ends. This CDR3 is CASSVGTRKAFF. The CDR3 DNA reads TGTGCCAGTAGTGTAGGGACACGCAAAGCTTTCTTT.

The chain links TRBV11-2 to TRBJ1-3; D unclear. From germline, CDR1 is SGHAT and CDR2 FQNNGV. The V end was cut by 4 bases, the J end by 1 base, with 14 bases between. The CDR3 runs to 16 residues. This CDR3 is CASSSRLRVSGNTIYF. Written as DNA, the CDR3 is TGTGCCAGCAGCTCACGGCTCCGTGTGTCTGGAAACACCATATATTTT.

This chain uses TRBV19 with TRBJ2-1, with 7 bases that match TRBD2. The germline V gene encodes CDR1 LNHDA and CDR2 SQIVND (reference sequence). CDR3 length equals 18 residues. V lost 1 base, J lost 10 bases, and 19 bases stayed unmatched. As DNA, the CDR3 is TGTGCCAGTAGTATAGCCGGACTAGGTAGCGGAAGCTATCGCGAGCAGTTCTTC. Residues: CASSIAGLGSGSYREQFF.

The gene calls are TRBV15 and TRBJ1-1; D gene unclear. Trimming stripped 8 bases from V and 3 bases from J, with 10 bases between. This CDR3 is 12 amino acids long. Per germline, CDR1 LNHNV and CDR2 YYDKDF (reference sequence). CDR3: CATGRGYTEAFF. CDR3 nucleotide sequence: TGTGCCACCGGACGGGGTTACACTGAAGCTTTCTTT.

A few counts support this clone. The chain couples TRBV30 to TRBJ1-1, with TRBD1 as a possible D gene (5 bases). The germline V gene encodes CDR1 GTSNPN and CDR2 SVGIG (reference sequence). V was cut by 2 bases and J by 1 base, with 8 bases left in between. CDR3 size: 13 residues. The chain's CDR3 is CAWSPGQNTEAFF. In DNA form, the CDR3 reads TGTGCCTGGAGTCCCGGACAGAACACTGAAGCTTTCTTT.

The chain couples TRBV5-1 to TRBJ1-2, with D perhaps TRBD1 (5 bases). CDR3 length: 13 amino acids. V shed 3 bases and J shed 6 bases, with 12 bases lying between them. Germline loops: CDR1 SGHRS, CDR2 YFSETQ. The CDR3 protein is CASSSRGSDGYTF. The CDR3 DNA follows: TGCGCCAGCAGCTCTAGGGGTAGCGATGGCTACACCTTC.

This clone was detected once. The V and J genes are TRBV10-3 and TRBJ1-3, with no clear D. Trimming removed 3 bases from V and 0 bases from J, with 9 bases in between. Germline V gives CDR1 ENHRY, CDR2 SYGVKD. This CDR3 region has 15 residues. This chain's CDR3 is CAISDPGSSGNTIYF. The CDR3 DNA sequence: TGTGCCATCAGTGATCCGGGATCCTCTGGAAACACCATATATTTT.

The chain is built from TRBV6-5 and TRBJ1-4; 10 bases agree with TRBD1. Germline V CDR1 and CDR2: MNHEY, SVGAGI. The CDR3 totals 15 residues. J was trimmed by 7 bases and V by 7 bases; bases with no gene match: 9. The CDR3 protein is CASTLRQGAGEKLFF. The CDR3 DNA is TGTGCCAGCACACTGCGACAGGGGGCAGGTGAAAAACTGTTTTTT.

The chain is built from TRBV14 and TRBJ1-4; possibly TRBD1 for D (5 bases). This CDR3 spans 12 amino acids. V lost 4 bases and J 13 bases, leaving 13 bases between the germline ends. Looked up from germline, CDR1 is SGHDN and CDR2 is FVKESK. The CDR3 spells CASSPRGGGLFF. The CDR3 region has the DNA TGTGCCAGCAGCCCCCGGGGGGGTGGACTGTTTTTT.

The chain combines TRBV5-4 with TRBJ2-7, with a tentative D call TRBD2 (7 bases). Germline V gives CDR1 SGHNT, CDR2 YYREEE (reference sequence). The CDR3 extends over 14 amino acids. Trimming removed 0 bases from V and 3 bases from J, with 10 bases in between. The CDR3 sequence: CASSLARGHYEQYF. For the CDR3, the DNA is TGTGCCAGCAGCTTGGCGCGGGGGCACTACGAGCAGTACTTC. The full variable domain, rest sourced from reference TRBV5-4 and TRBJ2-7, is ETGVTQSPTHLIKTRGQQVTLRCSSQSGHNTVSWYQQALGQGPQFIFQYYREEENGRGNFPPRFSGLQFPNYSSELNVNALELDDSALYLCASSLARGHYEQYFGPGTRLTVT.

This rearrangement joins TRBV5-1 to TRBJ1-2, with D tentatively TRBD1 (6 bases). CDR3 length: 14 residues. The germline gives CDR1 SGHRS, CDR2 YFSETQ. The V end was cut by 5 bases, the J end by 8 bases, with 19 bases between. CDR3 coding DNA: TGCGCCAGCAGACCTAGCGGGACAAAGTTAGGCTACACCTTC. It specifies CASRPSGTKLGYTF. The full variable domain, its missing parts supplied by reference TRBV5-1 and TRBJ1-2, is KAGVTQTPRYLIKTRGQQVTLSCSPISGHRSVSWYQQTPGQGLQFLFEYFSETQRNKGNFPGRFSGRQFSNSRSEMNVSTLELGDSALYLCASRPSGTKLGYTFGSGTRLTVV.

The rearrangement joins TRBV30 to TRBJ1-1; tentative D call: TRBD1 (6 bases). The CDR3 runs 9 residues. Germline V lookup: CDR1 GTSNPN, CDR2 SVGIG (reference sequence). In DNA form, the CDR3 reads TGTATTGGACAGCCAGGAGCTTTCTTT. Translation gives CIGQPGAFF. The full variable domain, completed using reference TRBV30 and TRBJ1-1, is SQTIHQWPATLVQPVGSPLSLECTVEGTSNPNLYWYRQAAGRGLQLLFYSVGIGQISSEVPQNLSASRPQDRQFILSSKKLLLSDSGFYLCIGQPGAFFGQGTRLTVV.

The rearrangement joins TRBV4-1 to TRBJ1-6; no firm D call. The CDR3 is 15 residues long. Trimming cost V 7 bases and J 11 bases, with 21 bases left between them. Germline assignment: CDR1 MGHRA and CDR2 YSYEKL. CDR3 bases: TGCGCCAGCACGGACCCAGCGGGAGGTGCTCCACCCCTCCACTTT. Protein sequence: CASTDPAGGAPPLHF.

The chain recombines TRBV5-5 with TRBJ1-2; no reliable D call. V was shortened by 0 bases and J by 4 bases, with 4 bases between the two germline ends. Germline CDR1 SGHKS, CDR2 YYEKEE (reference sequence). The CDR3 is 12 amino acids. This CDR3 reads CASSLEGYGYTF. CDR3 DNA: TGTGCCAGCAGCTTGGAAGGCTATGGCTACACCTTC.

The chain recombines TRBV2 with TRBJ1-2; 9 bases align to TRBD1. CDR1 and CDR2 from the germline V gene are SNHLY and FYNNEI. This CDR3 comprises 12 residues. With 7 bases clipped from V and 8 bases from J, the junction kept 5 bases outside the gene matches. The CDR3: CASIPTGGGYTF. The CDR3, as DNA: TGTGCCAGCATACCGACAGGGGGGGGCTACACCTTC.

As DNA, the CDR3 is TGTGCCAGTAGTATAGGCTGGACATCCCTTAACTATGGCTACACCTTC. It translates to CASSIGWTSLNYGYTF. The rearrangement links TRBV19 to TRBJ1-2; weak D call: TRBD1 (5 bases). The CDR3 runs 16 residues. The germline V gene has CDR1 LNHDA and CDR2 SQIVND (reference sequence). The germline V and J ends were trimmed by 1 base and 1 base, with 13 bases remaining between them.

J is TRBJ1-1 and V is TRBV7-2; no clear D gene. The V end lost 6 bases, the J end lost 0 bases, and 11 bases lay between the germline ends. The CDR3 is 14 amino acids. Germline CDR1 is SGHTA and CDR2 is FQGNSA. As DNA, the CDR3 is TGTGCCAGCAGGTTAACAGATTTGAACACTGAAGCTTTCTTT. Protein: CASRLTDLNTEAFF.

CDR3 nucleotide sequence: TGTGCCAGCAGCTTAGTGCGCGGGAGGACTGGAGAGCAGTACTTC. This gives the protein CASSLVRGRTGEQYF. The rearrangement links TRBV7-8 to TRBJ2-7, with TRBD2 matching over 8 bases. Germline trimming cut 1 base from V and 7 bases from J; bases unmatched to any gene: 9. In germline, CDR1 is SGHVS, CDR2 FQNEAQ. CDR3 length equals 15 residues.

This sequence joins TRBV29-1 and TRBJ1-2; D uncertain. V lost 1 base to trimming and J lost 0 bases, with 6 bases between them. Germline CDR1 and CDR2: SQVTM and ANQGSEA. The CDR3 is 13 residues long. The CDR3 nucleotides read TGCAGCGTTGAAGCGTTAGCTAACTATGGCTACACCTTC. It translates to CSVEALANYGYTF.

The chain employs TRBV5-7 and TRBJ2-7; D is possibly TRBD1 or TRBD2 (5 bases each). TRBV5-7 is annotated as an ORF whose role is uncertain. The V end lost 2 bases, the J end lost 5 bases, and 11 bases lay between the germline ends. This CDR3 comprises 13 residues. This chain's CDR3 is CASSFGGVHEQYF. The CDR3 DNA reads TGTGCCAGCAGCTTTGGGGGAGTCCACGAGCAGTACTTC.

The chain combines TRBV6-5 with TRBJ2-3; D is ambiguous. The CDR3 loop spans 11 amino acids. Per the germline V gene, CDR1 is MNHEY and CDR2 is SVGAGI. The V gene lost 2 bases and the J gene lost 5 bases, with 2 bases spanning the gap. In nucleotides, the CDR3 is TGTGCCAGCAGTTACGTAGATACGCAGTATTTT. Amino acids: CASSYVDTQYF.

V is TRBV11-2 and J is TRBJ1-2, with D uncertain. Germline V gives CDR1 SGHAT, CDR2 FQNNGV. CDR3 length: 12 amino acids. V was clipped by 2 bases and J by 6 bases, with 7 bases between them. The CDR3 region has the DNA TGTGCCAGCAGCTTAATGGAGCATGGCTACACCTTC. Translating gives CASSLMEHGYTF.